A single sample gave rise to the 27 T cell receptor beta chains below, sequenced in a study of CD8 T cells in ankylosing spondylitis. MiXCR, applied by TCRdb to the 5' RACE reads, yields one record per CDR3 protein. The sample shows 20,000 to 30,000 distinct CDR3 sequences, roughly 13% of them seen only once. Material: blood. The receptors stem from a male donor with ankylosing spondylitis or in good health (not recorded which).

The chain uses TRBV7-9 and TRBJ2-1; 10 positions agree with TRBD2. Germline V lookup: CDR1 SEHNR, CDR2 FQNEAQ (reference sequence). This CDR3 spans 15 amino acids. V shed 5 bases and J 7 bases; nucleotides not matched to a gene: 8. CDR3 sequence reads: CASSRAGGPFNEQFF. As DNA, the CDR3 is TGTGCCAGCAGCCGAGCGGGAGGGCCTTTTAATGAGCAGTTCTTC.

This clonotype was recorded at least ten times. CDR3 region: CASSVTPGGIHTQYF. In DNA, the CDR3 is TGTGCCAGCAGTGTCACGCCGGGAGGGATTCATACGCAGTATTTT. This sequence joins TRBV6-1 and TRBJ2-3, with 8 bases fitting TRBD2. The length of the CDR3 is 15 residues. CDR1 is MNHNS and CDR2 is SASEGT in the germline V gene. The trim removed 4 bases at V and 7 bases at J, leaving 10 bases unmatched.

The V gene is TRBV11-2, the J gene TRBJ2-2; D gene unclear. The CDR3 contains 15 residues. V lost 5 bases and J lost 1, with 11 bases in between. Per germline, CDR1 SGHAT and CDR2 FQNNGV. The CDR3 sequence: CASSPRGLNTGELFF. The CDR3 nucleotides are TGTGCCAGCAGCCCGCGAGGTCTGAACACCGGGGAGCTGTTTTTT.

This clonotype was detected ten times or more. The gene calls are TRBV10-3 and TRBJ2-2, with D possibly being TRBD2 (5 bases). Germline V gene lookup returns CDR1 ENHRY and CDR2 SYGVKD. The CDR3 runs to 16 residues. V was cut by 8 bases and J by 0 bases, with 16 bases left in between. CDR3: CAIPTASGSNTGELFF. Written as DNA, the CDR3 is TGTGCCATCCCAACTGCGTCGGGGTCGAACACCGGGGAGCTGTTTTTT.

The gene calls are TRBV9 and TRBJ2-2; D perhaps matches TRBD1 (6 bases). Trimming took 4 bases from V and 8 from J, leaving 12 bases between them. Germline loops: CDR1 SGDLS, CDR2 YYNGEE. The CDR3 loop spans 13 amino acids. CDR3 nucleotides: TGTGCCAGCAGCCGGACAGAGAGAGGGGAGCTGTTTTTT. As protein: CASSRTERGELFF.

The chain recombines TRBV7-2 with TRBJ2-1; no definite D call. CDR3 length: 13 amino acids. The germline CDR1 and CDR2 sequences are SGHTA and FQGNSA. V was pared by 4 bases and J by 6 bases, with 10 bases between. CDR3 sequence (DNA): TGTGCCAGCAGCTCTCTTAGAATCAATGAGCAGTTCTTC. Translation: CASSSLRINEQFF.

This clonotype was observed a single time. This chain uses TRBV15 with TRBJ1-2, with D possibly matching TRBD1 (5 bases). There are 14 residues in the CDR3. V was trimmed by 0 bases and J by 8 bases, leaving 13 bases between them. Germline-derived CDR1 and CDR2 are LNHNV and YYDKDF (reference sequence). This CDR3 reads CATSRDRRGGGYTF. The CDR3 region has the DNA TGTGCCACCAGCAGAGATCGGCGGGGGGGGGGCTACACCTTC.

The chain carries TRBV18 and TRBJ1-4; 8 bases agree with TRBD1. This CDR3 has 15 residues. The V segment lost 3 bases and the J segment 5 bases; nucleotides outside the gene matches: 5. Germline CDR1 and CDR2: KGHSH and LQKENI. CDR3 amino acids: CASSPRDRRNEKLFF. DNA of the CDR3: TGTGCCAGCTCACCTCGGGACAGGAGGAATGAAAAACTGTTTTTT.

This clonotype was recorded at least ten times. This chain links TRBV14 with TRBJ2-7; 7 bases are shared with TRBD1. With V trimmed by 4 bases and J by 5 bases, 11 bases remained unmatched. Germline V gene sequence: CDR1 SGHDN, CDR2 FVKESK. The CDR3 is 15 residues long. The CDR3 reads CASSRQRGQGNEQYF. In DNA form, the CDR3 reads TGTGCCAGCAGCCGTCAAAGGGGGCAAGGGAACGAGCAGTACTTC.

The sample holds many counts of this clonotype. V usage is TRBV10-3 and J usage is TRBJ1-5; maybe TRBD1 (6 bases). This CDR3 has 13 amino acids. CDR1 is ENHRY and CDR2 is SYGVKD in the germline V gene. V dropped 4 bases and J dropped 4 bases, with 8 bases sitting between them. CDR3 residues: CAISGGTNQPQHF. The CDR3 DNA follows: TGTGCCATCAGTGGCGGGACAAATCAGCCCCAGCATTTT.

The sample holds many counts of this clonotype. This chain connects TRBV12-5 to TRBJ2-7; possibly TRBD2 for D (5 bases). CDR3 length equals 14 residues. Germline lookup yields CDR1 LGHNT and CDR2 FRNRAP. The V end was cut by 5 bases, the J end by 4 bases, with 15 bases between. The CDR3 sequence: CASGLYPPGYEQYF. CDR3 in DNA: TGTGCTAGTGGTCTTTACCCTCCGGGGTACGAGCAGTACTTC. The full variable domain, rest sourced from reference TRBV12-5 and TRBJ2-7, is DARVTQTPRHKVTEMGQEVTMRCQPILGHNTVFWYRQTMMQGLELLAYFRNRAPLDDSGMPKDRFSAEMPDATLATLKIQPSEPRDSAVYFCASGLYPPGYEQYFGPGTRLTVT.

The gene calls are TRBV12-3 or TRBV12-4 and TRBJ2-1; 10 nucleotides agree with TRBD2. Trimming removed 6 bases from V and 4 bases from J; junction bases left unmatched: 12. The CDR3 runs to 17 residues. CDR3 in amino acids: CASSPPPGLAQYNEQFF. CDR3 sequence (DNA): TGTGCCAGCAGCCCCCCTCCGGGACTAGCGCAATACAATGAGCAGTTCTTC.

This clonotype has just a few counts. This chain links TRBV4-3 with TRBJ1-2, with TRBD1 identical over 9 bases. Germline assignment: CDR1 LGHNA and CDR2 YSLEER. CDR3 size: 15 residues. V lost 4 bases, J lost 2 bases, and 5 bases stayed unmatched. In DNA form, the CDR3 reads TGCGCCAGCAGCCCAAACAGGGGGCAAAACTATGGCTACACCTTC. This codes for CASSPNRGQNYGYTF.

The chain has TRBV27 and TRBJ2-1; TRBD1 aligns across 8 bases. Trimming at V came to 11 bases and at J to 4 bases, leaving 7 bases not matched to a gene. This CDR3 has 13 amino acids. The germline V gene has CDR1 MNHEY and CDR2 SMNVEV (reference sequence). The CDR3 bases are TGTGCCGTCCGGGGACAGGCTTACAATGAGCAGTTCTTC. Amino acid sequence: CAVRGQAYNEQFF.

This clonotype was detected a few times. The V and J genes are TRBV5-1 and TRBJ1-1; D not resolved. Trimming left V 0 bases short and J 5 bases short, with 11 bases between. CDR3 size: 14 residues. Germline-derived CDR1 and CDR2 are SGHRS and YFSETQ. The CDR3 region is CASSLAVIETEAFF. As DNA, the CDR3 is TGCGCCAGCAGCTTGGCCGTAATTGAGACTGAAGCTTTCTTT.

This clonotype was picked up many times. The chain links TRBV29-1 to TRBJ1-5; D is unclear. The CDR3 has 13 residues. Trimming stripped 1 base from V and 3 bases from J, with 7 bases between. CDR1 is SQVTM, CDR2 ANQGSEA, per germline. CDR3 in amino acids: CSVEVGINQPQHF. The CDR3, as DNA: TGCAGCGTTGAAGTGGGGATCAATCAGCCCCAGCATTTT.

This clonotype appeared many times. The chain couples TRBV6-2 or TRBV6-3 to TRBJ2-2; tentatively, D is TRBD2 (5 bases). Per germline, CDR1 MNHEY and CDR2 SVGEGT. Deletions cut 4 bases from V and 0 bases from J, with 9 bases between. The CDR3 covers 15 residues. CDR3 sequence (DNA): TGTGCCAGCAGTTCCGGGATGTCGAACACCGGGGAGCTGTTTTTT. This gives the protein CASSSGMSNTGELFF.

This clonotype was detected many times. CDR3 sequence: CSARGRDNQPQHF. The CDR3 nucleotides read TGCAGTGCTAGAGGCAGGGACAATCAGCCCCAGCATTTT. V gene TRBV20-1 combines with J gene TRBJ1-5; TRBD1 might be the D (5 bases). With 1 base removed from V and 3 bases from J, the gap between germline ends came to 7 bases. There are 13 residues in the CDR3. Germline CDR1 is DFQATT and CDR2 is SNEGSKA (reference sequence).

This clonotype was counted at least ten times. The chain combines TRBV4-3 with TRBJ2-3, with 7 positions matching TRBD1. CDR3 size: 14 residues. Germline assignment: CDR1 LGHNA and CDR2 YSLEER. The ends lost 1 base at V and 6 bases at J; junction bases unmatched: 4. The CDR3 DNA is TGCGCCAGCAGCCAAGGACAGGGTCCCGATACGCAGTATTTT. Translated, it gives CASSQGQGPDTQYF.

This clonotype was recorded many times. The chain's CDR3 is CASSRTDGPTGELFF. The CDR3 DNA reads as TGTGCCAGCAGCCGCACCGACGGACCAACCGGGGAGCTGTTTTTT. V gene TRBV12-3 or TRBV12-4 combines with J gene TRBJ2-2; D is uncertain. This CDR3 is 15 amino acids long. Trimming pared 6 bases from V and 5 bases from J, leaving 16 bases between.

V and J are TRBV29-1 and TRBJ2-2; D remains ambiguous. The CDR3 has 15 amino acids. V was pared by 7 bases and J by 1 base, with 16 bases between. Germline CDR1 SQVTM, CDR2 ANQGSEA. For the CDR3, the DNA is TGCAGCGCCAAGGTCCACAGAGAGAACACCGGGGAGCTGTTTTTT. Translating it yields CSAKVHRENTGELFF.

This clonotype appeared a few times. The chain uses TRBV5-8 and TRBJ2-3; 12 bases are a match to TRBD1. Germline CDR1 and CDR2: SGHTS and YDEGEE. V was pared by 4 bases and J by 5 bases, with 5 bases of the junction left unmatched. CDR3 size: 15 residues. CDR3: CASSTGTGGLDTQYF. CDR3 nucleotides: TGTGCCAGCAGCACCGGGACAGGGGGCTTAGATACGCAGTATTTT.

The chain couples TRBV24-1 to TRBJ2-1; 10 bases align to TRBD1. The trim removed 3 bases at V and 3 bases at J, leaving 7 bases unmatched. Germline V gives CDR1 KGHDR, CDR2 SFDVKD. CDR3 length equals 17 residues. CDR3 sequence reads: CATSDPMTGGNYNEQFF. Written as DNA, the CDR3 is TGTGCCACCAGTGATCCTATGACAGGGGGCAACTACAATGAGCAGTTCTTC.

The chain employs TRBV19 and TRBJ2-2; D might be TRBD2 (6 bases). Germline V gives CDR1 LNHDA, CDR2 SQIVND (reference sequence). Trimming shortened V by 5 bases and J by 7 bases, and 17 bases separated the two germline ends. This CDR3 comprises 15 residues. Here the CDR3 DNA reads TGTGCCAGTAGTCGTCCTAGCGTAACGGTCGGGGAGCTGTTTTTT. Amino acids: CASSRPSVTVGELFF.

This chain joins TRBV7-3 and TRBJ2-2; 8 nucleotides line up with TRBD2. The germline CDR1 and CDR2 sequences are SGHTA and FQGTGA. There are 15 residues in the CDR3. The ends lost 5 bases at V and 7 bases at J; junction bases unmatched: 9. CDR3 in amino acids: CASSIKGLEHGELFF. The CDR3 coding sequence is TGTGCCAGCAGCATAAAGGGACTAGAACACGGGGAGCTGTTTTTT.

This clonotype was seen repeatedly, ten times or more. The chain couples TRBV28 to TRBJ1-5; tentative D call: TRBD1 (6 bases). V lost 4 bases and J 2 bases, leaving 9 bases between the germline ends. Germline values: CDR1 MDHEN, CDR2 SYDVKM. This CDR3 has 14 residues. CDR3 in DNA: TGTGCCAGCAGTTCAGGGGAGGGCAATCAGCCCCAGCATTTT. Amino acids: CASSSGEGNQPQHF.

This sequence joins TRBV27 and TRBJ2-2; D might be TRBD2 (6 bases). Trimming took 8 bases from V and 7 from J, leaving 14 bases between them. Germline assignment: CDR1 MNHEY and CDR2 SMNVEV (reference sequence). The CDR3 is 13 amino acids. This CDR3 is CASSPAGNGELFF. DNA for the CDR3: TGTGCCAGCTCCCCGGCGGGGAACGGGGAGCTGTTTTTT.